This T cell receptor beta chain originates from a study of T-cell memory formation after mild COVID-19. The wider study: Clustering of TCRs was largely donor specific. Study-level findings and limits: Researchers could not confirm that second-wave clones peaking on day 37 targeted SARS-CoV-2.

TCRdb reprocessed the 5' RACE reads with MiXCR, giving one entry per CDR3 protein. The sample consists of 50,000 or so distinct CDR3 sequences, roughly a tenth of them appearing once. The CDR3 has 14 amino acids. V lost 3 bases to trimming and J lost 6 bases; unmatched junction nucleotides: 3. The V gene's germline CDR1 is LGHDT and CDR2 YNNKEL (reference sequence). This clonotype was observed many times. Antigen specificity is unknown. The chain uses TRBV3-1 and TRBJ1-5, with 9 bases fitting TRBD1. The specimen was PBMCs or a T cell subset sorted from them (not recorded which). This receptor was taken from an adult woman who had mild COVID-19 (a few samples of this study predate the infection). Cell type and time point are not known. This chain's CDR3 is CASSHTGGIQPQHF. The CDR3 nucleotides are TGTGCCAGCAGCCACACAGGGGGCATTCAGCCCCAGCATTTT. Using reference TRBV3-1 and TRBJ1-5 for the parts outside the CDR3, the full variable domain is DTAVSQTPKYLVTQMGNDKSIKCEQNLGHDTMYWYKQDSKKFLKIMFSYNNKELIINETVPNRFSPKSPDKAHLNLHINSLELGDSAVYFCASSHTGGIQPQHFGDGTRLSIL.